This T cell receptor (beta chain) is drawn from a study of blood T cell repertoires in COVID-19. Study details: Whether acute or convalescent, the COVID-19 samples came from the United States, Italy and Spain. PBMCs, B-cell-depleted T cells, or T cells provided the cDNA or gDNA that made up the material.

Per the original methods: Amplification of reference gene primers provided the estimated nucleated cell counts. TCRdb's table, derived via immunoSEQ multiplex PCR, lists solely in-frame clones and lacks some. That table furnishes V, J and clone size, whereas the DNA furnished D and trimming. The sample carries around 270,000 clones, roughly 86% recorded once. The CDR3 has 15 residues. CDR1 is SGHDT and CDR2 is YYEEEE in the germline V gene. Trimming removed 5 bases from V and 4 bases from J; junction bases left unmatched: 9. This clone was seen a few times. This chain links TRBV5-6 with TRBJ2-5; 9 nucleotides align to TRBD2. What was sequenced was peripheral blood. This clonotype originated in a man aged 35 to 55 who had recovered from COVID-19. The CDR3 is CASSRGLAGIETQYF. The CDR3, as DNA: TGTGCCAGCAGTCGGGGGCTAGCGGGGATAGAGACCCAGTACTTC.